Below, 23 T cell receptor beta chains from the same sample are listed, as sequenced in a study of human T cells and chemical hapten exposure. Each CDR3 protein is one row after TCRdb ran MiXCR on the RACE reads. The sample records about 120,000 distinct CDR3 sequences, around 11% being singletons. Time point of the sample: patch test 3, about 24 weeks after DPC sensitization. Specified treatment: therapeutic diphenylcyclopropenone sensitization with weekly scalp DPC. The source was whole blood, collected in connection with sensitization to the hapten diphenylcyclopropenone (DPC). Receptor source: a woman between 45 and 65 years old with alopecia areata. Some clones in this sample may be carry-over from other donors' samples.

Written as DNA, the CDR3 is TGTGCCACCAGCAGAGATCGGGGCAGGCTGAGGATGAACACTGAAGCTTTCTTT. Encoded protein: CATSRDRGRLRMNTEAFF. This rearrangement joins TRBV15 to TRBJ1-1; a possible D gene is TRBD1 (5 bases). V was shortened by 0 bases and J by 0 bases, with 17 bases between the two germline ends. CDR3 length: 18 amino acids. The germline gives CDR1 LNHNV, CDR2 YYDKDF (reference sequence).

Ten or more counts support this clonotype. The chain links TRBV6-5 to TRBJ2-3; D remains ambiguous. V shed 0 bases and J shed 2 bases, with 12 bases lying between them. The CDR3 sequence is 16 residues long. Germline V CDR1 and CDR2: MNHEY, SVGAGI. The CDR3 nucleotides are TGTGCCAGCAGTTACTCGATCCCAGAGGTCACAGATACGCAGTATTTT. Protein sequence: CASSYSIPEVTDTQYF.

This chain connects TRBV20-1 to TRBJ2-1; D unresolved. The CDR3 is made up of 13 amino acids. V was clipped by 3 bases and J by 4 bases, with 10 bases between them. CDR1 is DFQATT and CDR2 is SNEGSKA in the germline V gene (reference sequence). In nucleotides, the CDR3 is TGCAGTGCTAGTTTCACAGCGTACAATGAGCAGTTCTTC. This codes for CSASFTAYNEQFF.

The chain carries TRBV5-1 and TRBJ2-2, with unresolved D. V lost 0 bases to trimming and J lost 1 base, with 4 bases between them. This CDR3 region has 14 residues. Germline V gene lookup returns CDR1 SGHRS and CDR2 YFSETQ. For the CDR3, the DNA is TGCGCCAGCAGCTTGGACGTGAACACCGGGGAGCTGTTTTTT. Translated: CASSLDVNTGELFF.

This clonotype was counted ten times or more. The gene calls are TRBV7-2 and TRBJ2-1; the D gene could be TRBD1 or TRBD2 (5 bases each). V lost 4 bases and J lost 9, with 10 bases in between. Germline V gene lookup returns CDR1 SGHTA and CDR2 FQGNSA. The length of the CDR3 is 12 residues. The CDR3 DNA sequence: TGTGCCAGCAGCTCCCAGGGAGTTGAGCAGTTCTTC. Translating it yields CASSSQGVEQFF. Variable domain in full (rest from reference TRBV7-2 and TRBJ2-1): GAGVSQSPSNKVTEKGKDVELRCDPISGHTALYWYRQSLGQGLEFLIYFQGNSAPDKSGLPSDRFSAERTGGSVSTLTIQRTQQEDSAVYLCASSSQGVEQFFGPGTRLTVL.

The table lists this clonotype with a few counts. This chain links TRBV6-5 with TRBJ1-6; the match to TRBD1 covers 7 bases. Germline loops: CDR1 MNHEY, CDR2 SVGAGI. The CDR3 is 14 residues long. Germline trimming cut 6 bases from V and 7 bases from J; bases unmatched to any gene: 6. The CDR3 sequence is CASSAGQANSPLHF. CDR3 nucleotides: TGTGCCAGCAGCGCTGGACAGGCCAATTCACCCCTCCACTTT.

The rearrangement uses TRBV5-1 and TRBJ2-3; D is perhaps TRBD1 or TRBD2 (6 bases each). The germline V and J ends were trimmed by 4 bases and 3 bases, with 12 bases remaining between them. Per germline, CDR1 SGHRS and CDR2 YFSETQ. CDR3 length: 14 residues. The CDR3 loop reads CASSNSGQTDTQYF. Here the CDR3 DNA reads TGCGCCAGCAGCAATAGCGGACAGACAGATACGCAGTATTTT.

In its sample, this clonotype was seen many times. The chain carries TRBV15 and TRBJ2-7; 7 bases are shared with TRBD1. This CDR3 spans 14 amino acids. V was clipped by 3 bases and J by 5 bases; unmatched bases: 7. Germline V CDR1 and CDR2: LNHNV, YYDKDF (reference sequence). The CDR3 DNA sequence: TGTGCCACCAGCAGGAACAGGGGTGTCGACGAGCAGTACTTC. It translates to CATSRNRGVDEQYF.

This clonotype showed up just a few times. The CDR3 here is CASSSWTGANQPQHF. The CDR3 DNA reads TGTGCCAGCAGCTCGTGGACAGGGGCCAATCAGCCCCAGCATTTT. The chain links TRBV7-2 to TRBJ1-5, with TRBD1 identical over 9 bases. Trimming cost V 4 bases and J 3 bases; bases outside gene matches: 4. This CDR3 comprises 15 residues. Germline loops: CDR1 SGHTA, CDR2 FQGNSA.

V gene TRBV5-1 combines with J gene TRBJ1-6; 9 bases line up with TRBD1. CDR3 length: 15 amino acids. V shed 3 bases, J shed 5 bases, and the junction held 3 bases outside the gene matches. From germline, CDR1 is SGHRS and CDR2 YFSETQ. The CDR3 sequence is CASSWGQGHNSPLHF. The CDR3 nucleotides are TGCGCCAGCAGCTGGGGACAGGGACATAATTCACCCCTCCACTTT.

The gene calls are TRBV3-1 and TRBJ1-6; D uncertain. Trimming removed 8 bases from V and 7 bases from J, with 15 bases in between. In germline, CDR1 is LGHDT, CDR2 YNNKEL (reference sequence). The CDR3 has 14 residues. Written as DNA, the CDR3 is TGTGCCAGCCACTACGGGGTCACCAATTCACCCCTCCACTTT. It codes for CASHYGVTNSPLHF.

The genes are TRBV5-4 and TRBJ1-3; tentative D call: TRBD1 (6 bases). V lost 1 base and J lost 4, with 6 bases in between. This CDR3 is 13 amino acids long. Germline V gene data show CDR1 as SGHNT and CDR2 as YYREEE (reference sequence). DNA for the CDR3: TGTGCCAGCAGCTTGCAGGGGGGAAACACCATATATTTT. Translating it yields CASSLQGGNTIYF.

The chain carries TRBV4-1 and TRBJ1-1; D ambiguous. Trimming removed 0 bases from V and 1 base from J, with 9 bases in between. The CDR3 runs 15 residues. Germline lookup yields CDR1 MGHRA and CDR2 YSYEKL. CDR3 in amino acids: CASSQEKRANTEAFF. CDR3 nucleotide sequence: TGCGCCAGCAGCCAAGAGAAGAGAGCGAACACTGAAGCTTTCTTT.

The rearrangement joins TRBV9 to TRBJ2-1; 8 bases fit TRBD1. CDR1 and CDR2 (germline): SGDLS, YYNGEE. V shed 4 bases, J shed 4 bases, and the junction held 7 bases outside the gene matches. The CDR3 sequence is 15 residues long. CDR3 coding DNA: TGTGCCAGCAGCCCAGACAGGGGCCCTTACAATGAGCAGTTCTTC. It yields the protein CASSPDRGPYNEQFF.

Worth noting for this clonotype: A much larger clone differs by one base, so this may be a read error. CDR3 region: CSVLEVTQYF. The CDR3 DNA reads as TGCAGCGTTTTGGAGGTGACCCAGTACTTC. The V and J genes are TRBV29-1 and TRBJ2-5, with D possibly being TRBD2 (5 bases). From germline, CDR1 is SQVTM and CDR2 ANQGSEA. The CDR3 is 10 amino acids. The V end was cut by 5 bases, the J end by 7 bases, with 8 bases between.

Only a few counts were recorded for this clonotype. The chain recombines TRBV7-2 with TRBJ2-7; weak D call: TRBD1 (6 bases). This CDR3 region has 13 residues. The germline V gene has CDR1 SGHTA and CDR2 FQGNSA. Deletions cut 5 bases from V and 4 bases from J, with 12 bases between. The CDR3 region is CASSPDSFYEQYF. The CDR3 nucleotides are TGTGCCAGCAGCCCGGACAGTTTTTACGAGCAGTACTTC.

This clonotype was recorded at least ten times. This chain connects TRBV11-2 to TRBJ2-3; D gene unclear. This CDR3 has 13 residues. The V end was cut by 1 base, the J end by 1 base, with 3 bases between. Germline V gene data show CDR1 as SGHAT and CDR2 as FQNNGV. This CDR3 reads CASSLAGTDTQYF. In nucleotides, the CDR3 is TGTGCCAGCAGCTTAGCCGGCACAGATACGCAGTATTTT.

This clonotype was found many times. The chain joins TRBV29-1 to TRBJ2-1, with 8 bases identical to TRBD1. Per the germline V gene, CDR1 is SQVTM and CDR2 is ANQGSEA. The CDR3 consists of 13 residues. The V segment lost 5 bases and the J segment 7 bases; nucleotides outside the gene matches: 7. The CDR3 here is CSVSQGAGNEQFF. CDR3 nucleotides: TGCAGCGTTAGCCAGGGGGCTGGGAATGAGCAGTTCTTC.

This clonotype turned up a few times. The chain carries TRBV29-1 and TRBJ1-1; D is uncertain. Trimming took 0 bases from V and 9 from J, leaving 14 bases between them. Germline V CDR1 and CDR2: SQVTM, ANQGSEA. This CDR3 has 13 amino acids. The CDR3 here is CSVEDVTGSQAFF. The DNA for the CDR3 is TGCAGCGTTGAAGATGTAACCGGATCCCAAGCTTTCTTT.

This clonotype was found a few times. V and J are TRBV3-1 and TRBJ1-5, with D unclear. The germline gives CDR1 LGHDT, CDR2 YNNKEL (reference sequence). The CDR3 extends over 13 amino acids. Trimming removed 0 bases from V and 6 bases from J, with 6 bases in between. The chain's CDR3 is CASSQDWGQPQHF. In nucleotides, the CDR3 is TGTGCCAGCAGCCAAGATTGGGGTCAGCCCCAGCATTTT.

At least ten counts were recorded for this clonotype. The chain links TRBV27 to TRBJ1-2; the D is unclear. The V end was cut by 5 bases, the J end by 0 bases, with 22 bases between. This CDR3 is 18 amino acids long. Germline-derived CDR1 and CDR2 are MNHEY and SMNVEV (reference sequence). The DNA for the CDR3 is TGTGCCAGCAGTCTACTTTCTTCCGTCGGCTTAGCTAACTATGGCTACACCTTC. It specifies CASSLLSSVGLANYGYTF.

The CDR3: CASSQSGAVSDYGYTF. Written as DNA, the CDR3 is TGTGCCAGCAGCCAATCTGGGGCCGTTTCGGACTATGGCTACACCTTC. The V and J genes are TRBV16 and TRBJ1-2; tentative D call: TRBD1 (5 bases). The CDR3 loop spans 16 amino acids. Trimming removed 0 bases at V and 3 bases at J, with 14 bases between. Germline CDR1 and CDR2: KGHSY and FQNENV.

This clonotype was seen only a few times. The gene calls are TRBV6-5 and TRBJ2-2; D perhaps matches TRBD2 (6 bases). V was shortened by 7 bases and J by 6 bases, with 15 bases between the two germline ends. CDR3 size: 14 residues. CDR1 MNHEY and CDR2 SVGAGI come from the germline V gene. The CDR3 region has the DNA TGTGCCAGCACACCGGGAGCAAGGGCCGGGGAGCTGTTTTTT. It is translated as CASTPGARAGELFF.